A selection of T cell receptor beta chains follows, all from one sample in a study of T-cell reconstitution after alpha-beta-depleted transplantation in children. MiXCR, applied by TCRdb to the PCR reads, yields one record per CDR3 protein. The sample has hundreds of thousands of distinct CDR3 sequences, roughly a tenth seen once. This specimen was PBMCs from the stem cell graft donor, taken from the stem cell graft. These receptors originate from a human donor who donated a stem cell graft to a child with acute myeloid leukemia. Both conserved end residues are part of each CDR3. The D gene is left open where the match is weak. The size of a clone is reported for some rows only, either as once, few or many, or as a class for expanded clones.

j_call: TRBJ2-5; d_call: TRBD2; v_call: TRBV7-9; clone_size: .; cdr3_aa: CASSKPSGTETQYF; cdr3_nt: TGTGCCAGCAGCAAACCTAGCGGGACAGAGACCCAGTACTTC
j_call: TRBJ1-4; d_call: .; v_call: TRBV11-2; clone_size: .; cdr3_aa: CASSLVGRTNEKLFF; cdr3_nt: TGTGCCAGCAGCTTAGTGGGGAGGACTAATGAAAAACTGTTTTTT
j_call: TRBJ2-7; d_call: TRBD2; v_call: TRBV11-2; clone_size: many; cdr3_aa: CASSRTSVTSSYEQYF; cdr3_nt: TGTGCCAGCAGCCGTACTAGCGTTACGAGCTCCTACGAGCAGTACTTC
j_call: TRBJ1-1; d_call: .; v_call: TRBV28; clone_size: .; cdr3_aa: CASIPGPLNTEAFF; cdr3_nt: TGTGCCAGCATTCCAGGGCCCTTGAACACTGAAGCTTTCTTT
j_call: TRBJ2-1; d_call: TRBD2; v_call: TRBV12-3/TRBV12-4; clone_size: many; cdr3_aa: CASSRLGAGGSDEQFF; cdr3_nt: TGTGCCAGCAGCCGTCTCGGGGCGGGAGGGAGTGATGAGCAGTTCTTC
j_call: TRBJ2-3; d_call: .; v_call: TRBV7-2; clone_size: few; cdr3_aa: CASSLAKRPNTDTQYF; cdr3_nt: TGTGCCAGCAGCTTAGCGAAGCGGCCTAACACAGATACGCAGTATTTT
j_call: TRBJ2-5; d_call: .; v_call: TRBV20-1; clone_size: many; cdr3_aa: CSARDPRGSQETQYF; cdr3_nt: TGCAGTGCTAGAGATCCCCGAGGCTCTCAAGAGACCCAGTACTTC
j_call: TRBJ1-2; d_call: .; v_call: TRBV20-1; clone_size: .; cdr3_aa: CSARVIGEGNYGYTF; cdr3_nt: TGCAGTGCTAGAGTAATTGGGGAGGGGAACTATGGCTACACCTTC
j_call: TRBJ1-1; d_call: TRBD1; v_call: TRBV20-1; clone_size: .; cdr3_aa: CRNQGGNTEAFF; cdr3_nt: TGCAGAAACCAGGGGGGTAACACTGAAGCTTTCTTT
j_call: TRBJ2-1; d_call: .; v_call: TRBV7-9; clone_size: many; cdr3_aa: CASRRGDEQFF; cdr3_nt: TGTGCCAGCAGACGGGGAGATGAGCAGTTCTTC
j_call: TRBJ2-1; d_call: TRBD1; v_call: TRBV29-1; clone_size: many; cdr3_aa: CSAPTDRGSDNEQFF; cdr3_nt: TGCAGCGCCCCTACTGACAGGGGAAGCGACAATGAGCAGTTCTTC
j_call: TRBJ1-1; d_call: .; v_call: TRBV12-3/TRBV12-4; clone_size: .; cdr3_aa: CASSLGYEAFF; cdr3_nt: TGTGCCAGCAGTTTGGGGTATGAAGCTTTCTTT
j_call: TRBJ2-7; d_call: TRBD1; v_call: TRBV20-1; clone_size: few; cdr3_aa: CSARDWGQPYEQYF; cdr3_nt: TGCAGTGCTAGAGATTGGGGACAGCCCTACGAGCAGTACTTC
j_call: TRBJ2-2; d_call: .; v_call: TRBV27; clone_size: many; cdr3_aa: CASSPWMGGELFF; cdr3_nt: TGTGCCAGCAGTCCATGGATGGGCGGGGAGCTGTTTTTT
j_call: TRBJ2-5; d_call: TRBD1; v_call: TRBV20-1; clone_size: many; cdr3_aa: CSARPGTGFGKTQYF; cdr3_nt: TGCAGTGCCCGTCCCGGGACAGGGTTCGGAAAGACCCAGTACTTC
j_call: TRBJ1-5; d_call: TRBD1; v_call: TRBV20-1; clone_size: few; cdr3_aa: CSAKKGDRWSNQPQHF; cdr3_nt: TGCAGTGCCAAAAAGGGGGACAGGTGGAGTAATCAGCCCCAGCATTTT
j_call: TRBJ2-7; d_call: TRBD2; v_call: TRBV7-2; clone_size: many; cdr3_aa: CASSLAPSGFSYEQYF; cdr3_nt: TGTGCCAGCAGCTTAGCCCCTAGCGGGTTCTCCTACGAGCAGTACTTC
j_call: TRBJ2-5; d_call: .; v_call: TRBV18; clone_size: .; cdr3_aa: CASSPIQIGVSETQYF; cdr3_nt: TGTGCCAGCTCACCAATCCAAATCGGGGTTTCGGAGACCCAGTACTTC
j_call: TRBJ1-2; d_call: .; v_call: TRBV12-3/TRBV12-4; clone_size: .; cdr3_aa: CASSLKIEDGYTF; cdr3_nt: TGTGCCAGCAGCCTTAAGATAGAGGATGGCTACACCTTC
j_call: TRBJ2-3; d_call: TRBD2; v_call: TRBV3-1; clone_size: many; cdr3_aa: CASGGESTSGRVSTDTQYF; cdr3_nt: TGTGCCAGCGGCGGAGAGTCCACTAGCGGGAGGGTGAGCACAGATACGCAGTATTTT
j_call: TRBJ2-3; d_call: .; v_call: TRBV6-5; clone_size: many; cdr3_aa: CASSFLYRADTQYF; cdr3_nt: TGTGCCAGCAGTTTCTTATACAGGGCAGATACGCAGTATTTT
j_call: TRBJ1-5; d_call: .; v_call: TRBV18; clone_size: .; cdr3_aa: CASSPLPPGGNQPQHF; cdr3_nt: TGTGCCAGCTCACCACTCCCACCTGGGGGCAATCAGCCCCAGCATTTT
j_call: TRBJ2-5; d_call: .; v_call: TRBV12-3/TRBV12-4; clone_size: .; cdr3_aa: CASSPGTFAQETQYF; cdr3_nt: TGTGCCAGCAGCCCCGGGACTTTCGCCCAAGAGACCCAGTACTTC
j_call: TRBJ2-6; d_call: .; v_call: TRBV20-1; clone_size: many; cdr3_aa: CSAREGTSGANVLTF; cdr3_nt: TGCAGTGCTAGAGAAGGAACCTCTGGGGCCAACGTCCTGACTTTC
j_call: TRBJ2-7; d_call: TRBD2; v_call: TRBV24-1; clone_size: many; cdr3_aa: CATSPNGEGGRNYEQYF; cdr3_nt: TGTGCCACCAGTCCGAATGGGGAGGGCGGGAGAAACTACGAGCAGTACTTC
j_call: TRBJ2-3; d_call: TRBD1; v_call: TRBV12-3/TRBV12-4; clone_size: many; cdr3_aa: CASSPQDRGTDTQYF; cdr3_nt: TGTGCCAGCAGTCCCCAAGACAGGGGAACAGATACGCAGTATTTT
j_call: TRBJ2-1; d_call: TRBD1; v_call: TRBV20-1; clone_size: few; cdr3_aa: CSAPSIGGVGTANEQFF; cdr3_nt: TGCAGTGCCCCATCTATAGGGGGCGTAGGGACCGCAAATGAGCAGTTCTTC
j_call: TRBJ2-2; d_call: TRBD1; v_call: TRBV29-1; clone_size: many; cdr3_aa: CSVADRDDPTGELFF; cdr3_nt: TGCAGCGTTGCCGACAGGGATGATCCGACCGGGGAGCTGTTTTTT
j_call: TRBJ2-5; d_call: TRBD2; v_call: TRBV20-1; clone_size: many; cdr3_aa: CSANIAGGALSETQYF; cdr3_nt: TGCAGTGCTAATATAGCGGGAGGCGCGTTATCTGAGACCCAGTACTTC
j_call: TRBJ1-4; d_call: .; v_call: TRBV5-6; clone_size: .; cdr3_aa: CASSLESTNEKLFF; cdr3_nt: TGTGCCAGCAGCTTGGAATCCACTAATGAAAAACTGTTTTTT
j_call: TRBJ2-1; d_call: TRBD2; v_call: TRBV28; clone_size: many; cdr3_aa: CASSPLAGGVNEQFF; cdr3_nt: TGTGCCAGCAGTCCATTAGCGGGAGGGGTAAATGAGCAGTTCTTC
j_call: TRBJ2-3; d_call: TRBD2; v_call: TRBV5-1; clone_size: few; cdr3_aa: CASSGASGRAGDTQYF; cdr3_nt: TGCGCCAGCAGCGGGGCTAGCGGGAGGGCCGGAGATACGCAGTATTTT
j_call: TRBJ2-3; d_call: TRBD1; v_call: TRBV12-3/TRBV12-4; clone_size: many; cdr3_aa: CASSLGGRQGARDTQYF; cdr3_nt: TGTGCCAGCAGTTTAGGTGGTCGGCAGGGGGCCAGGGATACGCAGTATTTT
j_call: TRBJ2-5; d_call: .; v_call: TRBV28; clone_size: few; cdr3_aa: CASSFARVVHEETQYF; cdr3_nt: TGTGCCAGCAGTTTTGCCAGGGTGGTCCATGAAGAGACCCAGTACTTC